Below, 18 T cell receptor beta chains from the same sample are listed, as sequenced in a study of graft-versus-host responses after intestinal transplantation. This table comes from immunoSEQ multiplex PCR, and its TCRdb copy is limited to in-frame clones, with some not included. The sample contains under 20,000 clones, around nine tenths of which appear only once. Sequences were derived from PBMCs, sampled 230 to 240 days after intestinal transplant. All receptors come from a human patient who received an intestinal transplant, so some T cells may come from the graft donor.

This chain connects TRBV19 to TRBJ1-6, with D maybe TRBD1 (6 bases). The CDR3 is made up of 16 amino acids. Looked up from germline, CDR1 is LNHDA and CDR2 is SQIVND (reference sequence). Trimming took 2 bases from V and 5 from J, leaving 13 bases between them. CDR3 coding DNA: TGTGCCAGTAGTATACCGGGAGGGGGAAATAATTCACCCCTCCACTTT. Residues: CASSIPGGGNNSPLHF.

This clone has a handful of counts. The chain joins TRBV10-3 to TRBJ1-5; TRBD1 matches 8 bases. The germline V gene has CDR1 ENHRY and CDR2 SYGVKD. The CDR3 has 14 amino acids. V dropped 6 bases and J dropped 4; count of bases not matched to a gene: 5. CDR3 coding DNA: TGTGCCATCAGGGACAGGGAGGGGAATCAGCCCCAGCATTTT. It specifies CAIRDREGNQPQHF.

This sequence joins TRBV4-1 and TRBJ1-3; D call uncertain. The germline V gene has CDR1 MGHRA and CDR2 YSYEKL. The CDR3 is made up of 16 amino acids. V gave up 3 bases and J gave up 2 bases, with 14 bases separating them. The CDR3 DNA reads TGCGCCAGCAGCCATGCGAGCCCAATGGCTGGAAACACCATATATTTT. It codes for CASSHASPMAGNTIYF.

This clone was observed a handful of times. The genes are TRBV27 and TRBJ1-1; TRBD1 might be the D (6 bases). V was cut by 5 bases and J by 1 base, with 11 bases left in between. Germline values: CDR1 MNHEY, CDR2 SMNVEV (reference sequence). The CDR3 runs 14 residues. The CDR3 reads CASSQRGGNTEAFF. In DNA form, the CDR3 reads TGTGCCAGCAGTCAAAGGGGGGGGAACACTGAAGCTTTCTTT.

This clone is a singleton in its sample. The chain couples TRBV19 to TRBJ1-1; 10 nucleotides agree with TRBD1. The J segment lost 4 bases and the V segment lost 9 bases, leaving 5 bases of the junction unmatched. There are 13 residues in the CDR3. Germline V gene data show CDR1 as LNHDA and CDR2 as SQIVND (reference sequence). DNA of the CDR3: TGTGCCAGCCAGACAGGGGGCTTCACTGAAGCTTTCTTT. Translated, it gives CASQTGGFTEAFF.

V is TRBV5-4 and J is TRBJ1-1, with unresolved D. Germline V lookup: CDR1 SGHNT, CDR2 YYREEE (reference sequence). V was clipped by 2 bases and J by 2 bases, with 7 bases between them. The CDR3 covers 13 residues. Here the CDR3 reads CASSLAANTEAFF. The CDR3 DNA reads TGTGCCAGCAGCTTAGCCGCAAACACTGAAGCTTTCTTT.

The chain is built from TRBV29-1 and TRBJ2-1; unclear D gene. The CDR3 runs to 15 residues. Trimming pared 0 bases from V and 6 bases from J, leaving 15 bases between. In germline, CDR1 is SQVTM, CDR2 ANQGSEA. CDR3 in amino acids: CSVEDPNFSGNEQFF. The CDR3, as DNA: TGCAGCGTTGAAGATCCAAACTTTTCGGGCAATGAGCAGTTCTTC.

The genes are TRBV27 and TRBJ1-5; perhaps TRBD1 as D (6 bases). The length of the CDR3 is 15 residues. Trimming took 10 bases from V and 2 from J, leaving 18 bases between them. CDR1 is MNHEY and CDR2 is SMNVEV in the germline V gene (reference sequence). CDR3 sequence: CATSQGKGGNQPQHF. The CDR3 DNA follows: TGTGCCACCTCACAGGGAAAAGGGGGCAATCAGCCCCAGCATTTT.

This clone was recorded once. The chain has TRBV5-6 and TRBJ2-5; a weak D match, TRBD1 (6 bases). The germline V and J ends were trimmed by 2 bases and 5 bases, with 13 bases remaining between them. CDR1 SGHDT and CDR2 YYEEEE come from the germline V gene. The CDR3 sequence is 14 residues long. CDR3 nucleotide sequence: TGTGCCAGCAGCTTAACAGGGCAGTGGGAGACCCAGTACTTC. It encodes CASSLTGQWETQYF.

This clone was counted a few times. The chain employs TRBV7-3 and TRBJ1-4; TRBD1 aligns across 9 bases. The CDR3 runs to 16 residues. Germline V gene data show CDR1 as SGHTA and CDR2 as FQGTGA. J was trimmed by 8 bases and V by 1 base; bases with no gene match: 8. The CDR3, as DNA: TGTGCCAGCAGCTTAAAAGGGACAGGGACCCAGGAAAAACTGTTTTTT. It translates to CASSLKGTGTQEKLFF.

V usage is TRBV5-1 and J usage is TRBJ2-2, with TRBD1 identical over 10 bases. Germline V gene sequence: CDR1 SGHRS, CDR2 YFSETQ. V was pared by 0 bases and J by 6 bases, with 5 bases of the junction left unmatched. The CDR3 is made up of 16 amino acids. The CDR3 DNA sequence: TGCGCCAGCAGCTTGGTTGCGACAGGGGGCCCCGGGGAGCTGTTTTTT. Residues: CASSLVATGGPGELFF.

The chain carries TRBV19 and TRBJ1-6, with no clear D. V was shortened by 2 bases and J by 5 bases, with 13 bases between the two germline ends. The CDR3 has 16 amino acids. Germline CDR1 and CDR2: LNHDA and SQIVND (reference sequence). For the CDR3, the DNA is TGTGCCAGTAGTATACGGGTCGGACGCAATAATTCACCCCTCCACTTT. Protein: CASSIRVGRNNSPLHF.

V usage is TRBV2 and J usage is TRBJ2-1, with 12 bases that match TRBD2. The CDR3 has 17 residues. V lost 1 base, J lost 3 bases, and 4 bases stayed unmatched. In germline, CDR1 is SNHLY, CDR2 FYNNEI. CDR3 in amino acids: CASSEVLAGGIYNEQFF. Written as DNA, the CDR3 is TGTGCCAGCAGTGAAGTTCTAGCGGGGGGGATCTACAATGAGCAGTTCTTC.

The V call is TRBV27, the J call TRBJ2-1; 15 positions agree with TRBD2. CDR3 length equals 15 residues. V trimming: 4 bases; J trimming: 9 bases; junction bases outside the gene matches: 4. The germline gives CDR1 MNHEY, CDR2 SMNVEV (reference sequence). The CDR3 reads CASSSGTSGGSEQFF. The DNA for the CDR3 is TGTGCCAGCAGTTCAGGGACTAGCGGGGGGAGTGAGCAGTTCTTC.

This chain uses TRBV9 with TRBJ2-1; 9 bases are a match to TRBD2. V gave up 0 bases and J gave up 7 bases; unmatched junction bases: 5. CDR3 size: 15 residues. Germline CDR1 reads SGDLS; CDR2 reads YYNGEE. The chain's CDR3 is CASSVVSSGINEQFF. As DNA, the CDR3 is TGTGCCAGCAGCGTAGTTTCTAGCGGGATAAATGAGCAGTTCTTC.

The rearrangement links TRBV7-6 to TRBJ2-3; D ambiguous. Germline loops: CDR1 SGHVS, CDR2 FNYEAQ. The CDR3 spans 15 residues. V was clipped by 2 bases and J by 0 bases, with 9 bases between them. The CDR3, as DNA: TGTGCCAGCAGCTTATACCCCCAAAGCACAGATACGCAGTATTTT. Protein product: CASSLYPQSTDTQYF.

The gene calls are TRBV10-3 and TRBJ2-7; 8 nucleotides align to TRBD2. J lost 4 bases, V lost 6 bases, and 5 bases had no gene match. This CDR3 spans 13 amino acids. Germline CDR1 is ENHRY and CDR2 is SYGVKD. The CDR3 loop reads CAISGTSRYEQYF. The CDR3 DNA follows: TGTGCCATCAGCGGGACTAGTAGATACGAGCAGTACTTC.

The chain is built from TRBV5-5 and TRBJ1-6, with a weak D call TRBD1 (5 bases). Trimming took off 1 base at V and 11 bases at J, with 19 bases between the two ends. Germline V lookup: CDR1 SGHKS, CDR2 YYEKEE (reference sequence). This CDR3 region has 16 residues. The CDR3 nucleotides are TGTGCCAGCAGCTTGATTTTGGGAGTCCTGGGGCCACCCCTCCACTTT. Translation gives CASSLILGVLGPPLHF.